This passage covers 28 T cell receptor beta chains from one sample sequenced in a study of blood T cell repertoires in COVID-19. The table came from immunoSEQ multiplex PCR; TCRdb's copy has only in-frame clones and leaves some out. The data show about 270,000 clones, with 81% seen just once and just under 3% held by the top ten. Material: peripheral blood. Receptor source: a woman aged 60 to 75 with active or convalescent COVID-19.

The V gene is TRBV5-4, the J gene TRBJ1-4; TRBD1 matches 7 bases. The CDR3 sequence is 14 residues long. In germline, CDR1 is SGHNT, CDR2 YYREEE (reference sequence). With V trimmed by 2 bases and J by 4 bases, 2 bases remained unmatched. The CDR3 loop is CASSFRGDNEKLFF. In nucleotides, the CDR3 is TGTGCCAGCAGCTTCAGGGGGGATAATGAAAAACTGTTTTTT.

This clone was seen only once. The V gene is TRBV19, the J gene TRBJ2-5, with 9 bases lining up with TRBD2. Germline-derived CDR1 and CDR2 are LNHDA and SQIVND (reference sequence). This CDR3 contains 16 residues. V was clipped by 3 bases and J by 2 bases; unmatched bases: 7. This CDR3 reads CASSIMASGAQETQYF. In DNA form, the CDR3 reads TGTGCCAGTAGTATTATGGCTAGCGGGGCACAAGAGACCCAGTACTTC.

DNA of the CDR3: TGTGCCAGCAGCCAGACAAGACAAGAGACCCAGTACTTC. Translated: CASSQTRQETQYF. The rearrangement joins TRBV12-3 or TRBV12-4 to TRBJ2-5; no reliable D call. Between the trimmed V and J ends, which lost 6 bases and 2 bases, there was a span of 10 bases. The CDR3 sequence is 13 residues long.

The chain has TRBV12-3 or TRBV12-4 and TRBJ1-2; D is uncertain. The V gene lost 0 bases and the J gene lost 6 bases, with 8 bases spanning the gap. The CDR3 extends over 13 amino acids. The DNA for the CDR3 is TGTGCCAGCAGTTTAGCGTCGAGGGATGGCTACACCTTC. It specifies CASSLASRDGYTF.

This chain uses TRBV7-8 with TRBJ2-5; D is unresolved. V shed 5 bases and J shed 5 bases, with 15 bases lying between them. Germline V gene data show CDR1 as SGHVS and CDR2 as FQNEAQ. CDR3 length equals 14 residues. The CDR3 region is CASSEAGRAETQYF. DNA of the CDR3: TGTGCCAGCAGCGAGGCCGGCCGCGCGGAGACCCAGTACTTC.

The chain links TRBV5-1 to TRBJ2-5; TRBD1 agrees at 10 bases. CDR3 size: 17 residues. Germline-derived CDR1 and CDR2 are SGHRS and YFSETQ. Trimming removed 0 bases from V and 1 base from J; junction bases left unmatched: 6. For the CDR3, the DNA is TGCGCCAGCAGCTTGGTGCGGACAGGGGGGATCCAAGAGACCCAGTACTTC. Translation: CASSLVRTGGIQETQYF.

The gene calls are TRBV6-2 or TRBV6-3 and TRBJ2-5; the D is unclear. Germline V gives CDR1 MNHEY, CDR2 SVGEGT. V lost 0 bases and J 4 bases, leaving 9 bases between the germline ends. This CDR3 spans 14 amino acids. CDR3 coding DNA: TGTGCCAGCAGTTACTCACGGGTCGCAGAGACCCAGTACTTC. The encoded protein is CASSYSRVAETQYF.

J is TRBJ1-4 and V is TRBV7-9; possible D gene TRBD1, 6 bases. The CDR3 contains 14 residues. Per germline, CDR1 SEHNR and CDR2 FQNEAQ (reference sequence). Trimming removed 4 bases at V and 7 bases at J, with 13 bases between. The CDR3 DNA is TGTGCCAGCAGCTCCTCGACAGGTTCTGAAAAACTGTTTTTT. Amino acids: CASSSSTGSEKLFF.

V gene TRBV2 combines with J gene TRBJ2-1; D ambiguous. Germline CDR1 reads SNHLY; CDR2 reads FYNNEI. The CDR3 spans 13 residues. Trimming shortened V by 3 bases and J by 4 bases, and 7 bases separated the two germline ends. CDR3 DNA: TGTGCCAGCAGTGATGGGCCTTACAATGAGCAGTTCTTC. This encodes CASSDGPYNEQFF.

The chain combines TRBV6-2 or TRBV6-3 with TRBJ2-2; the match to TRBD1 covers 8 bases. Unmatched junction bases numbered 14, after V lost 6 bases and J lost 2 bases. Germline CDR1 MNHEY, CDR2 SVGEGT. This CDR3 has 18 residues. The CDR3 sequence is CASSYTRGLRGNTGELFF. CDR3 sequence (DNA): TGTGCCAGCAGCTATACCAGGGGGCTTCGTGGTAACACCGGGGAGCTGTTTTTT.

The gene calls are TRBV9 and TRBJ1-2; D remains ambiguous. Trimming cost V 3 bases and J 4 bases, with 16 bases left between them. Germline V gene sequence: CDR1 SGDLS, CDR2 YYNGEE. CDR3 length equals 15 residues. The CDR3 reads CASSAVLTRTYGYTF. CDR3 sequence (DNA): TGTGCCAGCAGCGCGGTCCTTACCCGCACCTATGGCTACACCTTC.

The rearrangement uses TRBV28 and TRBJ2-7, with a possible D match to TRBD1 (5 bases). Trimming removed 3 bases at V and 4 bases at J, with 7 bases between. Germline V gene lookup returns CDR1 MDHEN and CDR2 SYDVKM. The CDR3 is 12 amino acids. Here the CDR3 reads CASSFQGYEQYF. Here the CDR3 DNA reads TGTGCCAGCAGTTTCCAGGGATACGAGCAGTACTTC.

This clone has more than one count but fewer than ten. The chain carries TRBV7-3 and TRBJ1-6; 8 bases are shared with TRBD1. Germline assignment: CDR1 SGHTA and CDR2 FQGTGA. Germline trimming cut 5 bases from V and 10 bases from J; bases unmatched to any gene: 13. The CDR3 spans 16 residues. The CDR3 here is CASSIRGGQGGSPLHF. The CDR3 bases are TGTGCCAGCAGCATCAGAGGTGGACAGGGTGGCTCACCCCTCCACTTT.

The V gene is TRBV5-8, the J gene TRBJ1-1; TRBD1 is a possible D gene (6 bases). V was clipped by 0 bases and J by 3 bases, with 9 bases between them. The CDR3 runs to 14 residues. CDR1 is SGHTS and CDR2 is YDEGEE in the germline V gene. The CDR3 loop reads CASSLEGGYTEAFF. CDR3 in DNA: TGTGCCAGCAGCTTGGAGGGGGGGTACACTGAAGCTTTCTTT.

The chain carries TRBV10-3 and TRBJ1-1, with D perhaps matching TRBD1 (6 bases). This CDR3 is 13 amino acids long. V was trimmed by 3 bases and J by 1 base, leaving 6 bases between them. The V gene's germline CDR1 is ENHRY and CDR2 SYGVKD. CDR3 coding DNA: TGTGCCATCAGTGAAGGGGGGAACACTGAAGCTTTCTTT. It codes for CAISEGGNTEAFF.

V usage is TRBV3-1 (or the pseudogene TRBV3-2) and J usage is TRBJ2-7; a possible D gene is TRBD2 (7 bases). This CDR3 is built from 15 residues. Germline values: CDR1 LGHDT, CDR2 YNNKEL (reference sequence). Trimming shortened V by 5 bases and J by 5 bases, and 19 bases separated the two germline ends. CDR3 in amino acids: CASSYGGLKQNEQYF. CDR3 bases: TGTGCCAGCAGCTACGGGGGGCTTAAGCAGAACGAGCAGTACTTC.

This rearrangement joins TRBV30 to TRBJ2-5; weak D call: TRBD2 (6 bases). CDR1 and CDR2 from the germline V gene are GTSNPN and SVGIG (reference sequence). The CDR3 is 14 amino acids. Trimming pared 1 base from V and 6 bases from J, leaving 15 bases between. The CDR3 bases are TGTGCCTGGAGTGACGCGGGGCCGTGGCAGACCCAGTACTTC. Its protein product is CAWSDAGPWQTQYF.

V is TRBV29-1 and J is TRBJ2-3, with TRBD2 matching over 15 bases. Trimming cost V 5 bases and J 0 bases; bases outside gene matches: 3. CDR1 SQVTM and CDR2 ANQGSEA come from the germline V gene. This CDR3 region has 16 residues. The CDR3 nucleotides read TGCAGCGTTAGGACTAGCGGGGGGGTTAGCACAGATACGCAGTATTTT. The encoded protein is CSVRTSGGVSTDTQYF.

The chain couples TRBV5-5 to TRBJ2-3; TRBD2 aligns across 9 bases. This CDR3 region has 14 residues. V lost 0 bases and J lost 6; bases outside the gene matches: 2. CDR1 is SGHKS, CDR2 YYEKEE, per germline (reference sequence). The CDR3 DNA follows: TGTGCCAGCAGCTTGGGCAGCGGGGGGGATACGCAGTATTTT. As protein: CASSLGSGGDTQYF.

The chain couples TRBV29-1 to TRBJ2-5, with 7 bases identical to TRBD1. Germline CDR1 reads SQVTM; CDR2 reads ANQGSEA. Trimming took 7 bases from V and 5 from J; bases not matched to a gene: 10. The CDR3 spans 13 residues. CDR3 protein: CSGAPTGVETQYF. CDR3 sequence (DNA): TGCAGCGGCGCGCCAACAGGGGTTGAGACCCAGTACTTC. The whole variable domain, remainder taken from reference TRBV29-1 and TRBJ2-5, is SAVISQKPSRDICQRGTSLTIQCQVDSQVTMMFWYRQQPGQSLTLIATANQGSEATYESGFVIDKFPISRPNLTFSTLTVSNMSPEDSSIYLCSGAPTGVETQYFGPGTRLLVL.

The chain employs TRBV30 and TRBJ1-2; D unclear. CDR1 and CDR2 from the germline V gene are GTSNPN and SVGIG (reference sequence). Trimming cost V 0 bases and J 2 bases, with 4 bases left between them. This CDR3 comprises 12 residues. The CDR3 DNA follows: TGTGCCTGGAGTGTCCAGAACTATGGCTACACCTTC. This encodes CAWSVQNYGYTF. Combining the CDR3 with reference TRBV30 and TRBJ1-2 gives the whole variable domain SQTIHQWPATLVQPVGSPLSLECTVEGTSNPNLYWYRQAAGRGLQLLFYSVGIGQISSEVPQNLSASRPQDRQFILSSKKLLLSDSGFYLCAWSVQNYGYTFGSGTRLTVV.

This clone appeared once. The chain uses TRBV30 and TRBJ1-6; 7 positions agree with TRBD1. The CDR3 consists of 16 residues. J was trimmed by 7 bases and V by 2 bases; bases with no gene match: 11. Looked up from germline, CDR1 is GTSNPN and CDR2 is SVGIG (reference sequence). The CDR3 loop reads CAWSYFGTELNSPLHF. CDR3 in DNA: TGTGCCTGGAGTTACTTTGGGACAGAACTAAATTCACCCCTCCACTTT.

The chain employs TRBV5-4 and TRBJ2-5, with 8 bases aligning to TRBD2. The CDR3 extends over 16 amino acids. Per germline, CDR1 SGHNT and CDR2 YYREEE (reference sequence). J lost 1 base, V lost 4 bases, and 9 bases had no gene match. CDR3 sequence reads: CASSPPGGGPQETQYF. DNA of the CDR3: TGTGCCAGCAGCCCCCCCGGGGGGGGACCCCAAGAGACCCAGTACTTC.

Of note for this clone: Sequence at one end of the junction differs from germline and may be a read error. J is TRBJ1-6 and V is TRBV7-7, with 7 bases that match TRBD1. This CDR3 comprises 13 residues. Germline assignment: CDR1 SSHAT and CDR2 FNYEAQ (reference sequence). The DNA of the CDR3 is TGTGCTAGCAGCTTAGCGACAGGGACACCCCTCCACTTT. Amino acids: CASSLATGTPLHF.

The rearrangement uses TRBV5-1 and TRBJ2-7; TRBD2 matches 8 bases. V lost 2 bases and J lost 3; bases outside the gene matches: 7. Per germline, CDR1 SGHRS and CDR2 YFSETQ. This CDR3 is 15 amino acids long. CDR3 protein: CASSFEAGDLYEQYF. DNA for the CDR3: TGCGCCAGCAGCTTCGAAGCGGGGGACCTCTACGAGCAGTACTTC.

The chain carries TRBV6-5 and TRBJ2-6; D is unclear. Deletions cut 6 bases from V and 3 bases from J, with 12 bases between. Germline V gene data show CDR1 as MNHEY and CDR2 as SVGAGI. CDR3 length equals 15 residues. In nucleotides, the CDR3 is TGTGCCAGCAGCAGAAACCCTTTTGGGGCCAACGTCCTGACTTTC. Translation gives CASSRNPFGANVLTF.

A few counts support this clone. The CDR3 sequence: CASTMTASNYGYTF. In nucleotides, the CDR3 is TGTGCCAGCACCATGACAGCTTCTAACTATGGCTACACCTTC. The chain uses TRBV27 and TRBJ1-2; possible D gene TRBD1, 5 bases. Trimming pared 7 bases from V and 0 bases from J, leaving 12 bases between. The CDR3 is made up of 14 amino acids. Looked up from germline, CDR1 is MNHEY and CDR2 is SMNVEV (reference sequence).

CDR3 protein: CASRQGGSYNEQFF. The CDR3 DNA is TGCGCCAGCAGGCAGGGGGGCTCCTACAATGAGCAGTTCTTC. The V call is TRBV5-1, the J call TRBJ2-1; TRBD1 is a possible D gene (7 bases). From germline, CDR1 is SGHRS and CDR2 YFSETQ. The CDR3 has 14 amino acids. The V end was cut by 5 bases, the J end by 0 bases, with 9 bases between. Drawing the rest from reference TRBV5-1 and TRBJ2-1, the complete variable domain is KAGVTQTPRYLIKTRGQQVTLSCSPISGHRSVSWYQQTPGQGLQFLFEYFSETQRNKGNFPGRFSGRQFSNSRSEMNVSTLELGDSALYLCASRQGGSYNEQFFGPGTRLTVL.